These T cell receptor beta chains were read from a single sample in a study of tumor-infiltrating lymphocytes in localized non-small cell lung cancer. Assay: immunoSEQ multiplex PCR; the TCRdb copy retains only in-frame clones and omits some. The table lists some 30,000 clones, approximately 85% of them singletons. The sequencing sample was made of lung tumor tissue. Every receptor here comes from a human donor with non-small cell lung cancer. Both conserved end residues are part of each CDR3. Each record gives: V gene, J gene, D gene, clone size, CDR3 protein, CDR3 DNA. The D gene is left open where the match is weak. Expanded clones are given a class, and other clones once, few, many or no size at all.

V: TRBV2
J: TRBJ1-6
D: -
size: -
CDR3: CASSEEGGSPLHF
DNA: TGTGCCAGCAGTGAAGAAGGAGGTTCACCCCTCCACTTT

V: TRBV30
J: TRBJ1-4
D: -
size: -
CDR3: CAWSGTVREKLFF
DNA: TGTGCCTGGAGTGGAACAGTCCGTGAAAAACTGTTTTTT

V: TRBV2
J: TRBJ1-1
D: TRBD1
size: -
CDR3: CASSYGQGHTEAFF
DNA: TGTGCCAGCAGTTATGGACAGGGGCACACTGAAGCTTTCTTT

V: TRBV5-4
J: TRBJ2-5
D: -
size: -
CDR3: CASSSPGETQYF
DNA: TGTGCCAGCAGCTCCCCAGGGGAGACCCAGTACTTC

V: TRBV2
J: TRBJ2-5
D: -
size: -
CDR3: CASSELGVTQETQYF
DNA: TGTGCCAGCAGTGAATTGGGGGTCACCCAAGAGACCCAGTACTTC

V: TRBV11-3
J: TRBJ2-5
D: -
size: -
CDR3: CASSLSGAQETQYF
DNA: TGTGCCAGCAGCTTATCGGGGGCCCAAGAGACCCAGTACTTC

V: TRBV15
J: TRBJ2-7
D: -
size: once
CDR3: CATSREWQGRREQYF
DNA: TGTGCCACCAGCAGAGAGTGGCAGGGACGGCGCGAGCAGTACTTC

V: TRBV18
J: TRBJ2-3
D: TRBD2
size: -
CDR3: CASSRGGASTDTQYF
DNA: TGTGCCAGCTCACGCGGGGGGGCCAGCACAGATACGCAGTATTTT

V: TRBV7-2
J: TRBJ2-3
D: TRBD2
size: -
CDR3: CASSSRGGRTDTQYF
DNA: TGTGCCAGCAGCTCGCGGGGGGGCCGGACAGATACGCAGTATTTT

V: TRBV4-2
J: TRBJ2-3
D: -
size: -
CDR3: CASSQDQGSGTDTQYF
DNA: TGTGCCAGCAGCCAAGATCAGGGTAGCGGCACAGATACGCAGTATTTT

V: TRBV11-1
J: TRBJ2-5
D: -
size: -
CDR3: CASSLDPGAEETQYF
DNA: TGTGCCAGCAGCTTAGACCCGGGGGCTGAAGAGACCCAGTACTTC

V: TRBV7-8
J: TRBJ2-2
D: TRBD2
size: -
CDR3: CASSLAGGASIGELFF
DNA: TGTGCCAGCAGCTTAGCCGGGGGGGCCTCAATCGGGGAGCTGTTTTTT

V: TRBV19
J: TRBJ1-6
D: -
size: few
CDR3: CASSIVTGRNSPLHF
DNA: TGTGCCAGTAGTATAGTAACCGGGAGGAATTCACCCCTCCACTTT

V: TRBV6-6
J: TRBJ1-1
D: -
size: -
CDR3: CASSYAQAAEAFF
DNA: TGTGCCAGCAGTTACGCCCAGGCCGCTGAAGCTTTCTTT

V: TRBV15
J: TRBJ2-3
D: -
size: once
CDR3: CATSIQGWADTQYF
DNA: TGTGCCACCAGCATACAGGGTTGGGCAGATACGCAGTATTTT

V: TRBV9
J: TRBJ1-1
D: -
size: -
CDR3: CASSVAAGWNTEAFF
DNA: TGTGCCAGCAGCGTAGCGGCAGGGTGGAACACTGAAGCTTTCTTT

V: TRBV30
J: TRBJ1-4
D: TRBD1
size: -
CDR3: CAWSYRDSNEKLFF
DNA: TGTGCCTGGAGCTACCGGGACAGTAATGAAAAACTGTTTTTT

V: TRBV9
J: TRBJ1-3
D: -
size: -
CDR3: CASSSGRGSSSGNTIYF
DNA: TGTGCCAGCAGCTCGGGACGTGGGTCCAGCTCTGGAAACACCATATATTTT

V: TRBV18
J: TRBJ1-6
D: TRBD1
size: -
CDR3: CASSAQGPYSYNSPLHF
DNA: TGTGCCAGCTCAGCACAGGGGCCTTACTCCTATAATTCACCCCTCCACTTT

V: TRBV7-3
J: TRBJ2-1
D: TRBD2
size: -
CDR3: CASSSGLAGGEQFF
DNA: TGTGCCAGCAGCTCGGGACTAGCGGGGGGCGAGCAGTTCTTC

V: TRBV6-5
J: TRBJ1-4
D: -
size: -
CDR3: CASSYRLTGTEKLFF
DNA: TGTGCCAGCAGTTACCGTCTAACAGGGACTGAAAAACTGTTTTTT

V: TRBV20-1
J: TRBJ1-1
D: -
size: -
CDR3: CSAGGQAEAFF
DNA: TGCAGTGCTGGGGGCCAGGCTGAAGCTTTCTTT

V: TRBV15
J: TRBJ1-2
D: -
size: -
CDR3: CATSRQGNRGYTF
DNA: TGTGCCACCAGCAGACAGGGTAATCGCGGCTACACCTTC

V: TRBV16
J: TRBJ2-5
D: TRBD1
size: few
CDR3: CASSQSGYRGTQYF
DNA: TGTGCCAGCAGCCAATCGGGCTACAGGGGGACCCAGTACTTC

V: TRBV4-2
J: TRBJ1-2
D: TRBD1
size: few
CDR3: CASSQEDRGGGYTF
DNA: TGTGCCAGCAGCCAAGAGGACAGGGGAGGGGGCTACACCTTC

V: TRBV4-2
J: TRBJ2-2
D: -
size: -
CDR3: CASSQAAELFF
DNA: TGTGCCAGCAGCCAAGCCGCGGAGCTGTTTTTT

V: TRBV5-4
J: TRBJ2-7
D: -
size: -
CDR3: CASSSGLTYEQYF
DNA: TGTGCCAGCAGCTCGGGACTGACCTACGAGCAGTACTTC

V: TRBV6-5
J: TRBJ2-7
D: TRBD1
size: -
CDR3: CASSYGGQGGNEQYF
DNA: TGTGCCAGCAGTTACGGCGGACAGGGGGGAAACGAGCAGTACTTC

V: TRBV19
J: TRBJ2-7
D: -
size: -
CDR3: CASSMRASLGYEQYF
DNA: TGTGCCAGTAGTATGAGGGCTAGCTTGGGTTACGAGCAGTACTTC

V: TRBV5-6
J: TRBJ1-2
D: TRBD1
size: once
CDR3: CASSLDRAGYTF
DNA: TGTGCCAGCAGCTTAGACAGGGCCGGCTACACCTTC

V: TRBV7-2
J: TRBJ2-1
D: -
size: once
CDR3: CASSLLLVYNEQFF
DNA: TGTGCCAGCAGCTTACTGCTGGTTTACAATGAGCAGTTCTTC

V: TRBV18
J: TRBJ2-3
D: -
size: -
CDR3: CASSPPGLKNTDTQYF
DNA: TGTGCCAGCTCACCTCCGGGACTCAAAAACACAGATACGCAGTATTTT

V: TRBV18
J: TRBJ1-1
D: -
size: once
CDR3: CASSHVEEEAFF
DNA: TGTGCCAGCTCTCACGTAGAAGAGGAGGCTTTCTTT

V: TRBV9
J: TRBJ2-5
D: -
size: few
CDR3: CASSVGGGGAGWETQYF
DNA: TGTGCCAGCAGCGTAGGAGGCGGGGGCGCGGGGTGGGAGACCCAGTACTTC

V: TRBV14
J: TRBJ1-5
D: -
size: -
CDR3: CASSPTDTNQPQHF
DNA: TGTGCCAGCAGCCCCACAGACACCAATCAGCCCCAGCATTTT

V: TRBV5-5
J: TRBJ2-5
D: TRBD2
size: -
CDR3: CASSLAPGGQETQYF
DNA: TGTGCCAGCAGCTTGGCCCCGGGGGGGCAGGAGACCCAGTACTTC

V: TRBV7-9
J: TRBJ1-6
D: -
size: once
CDR3: CASSPTAGPGDSPLHF
DNA: TGTGCCAGCAGCCCTACGGCGGGGCCTGGGGATTCACCCCTCCACTTT

V: TRBV30
J: TRBJ1-5
D: TRBD1
size: -
CDR3: CAWSGGTGNQPQHF
DNA: TGTGCCTGGAGTGGAGGGACAGGGAATCAGCCCCAGCATTTT

V: TRBV6-5
J: TRBJ1-2
D: -
size: -
CDR3: CASKRRTNYGYTF
DNA: TGTGCCAGCAAGCGGAGAACTAACTATGGCTACACCTTC

V: TRBV29-1
J: TRBJ2-3
D: -
size: -
CDR3: CSVEGASTDTQYF
DNA: TGCAGCGTTGAGGGGGCGAGCACAGATACGCAGTATTTT

V: TRBV6-5
J: TRBJ1-1
D: -
size: -
CDR3: CASSSPRGNTEAFF
DNA: TGTGCCAGCAGTTCCCCAAGGGGTAACACTGAAGCTTTCTTT

V: TRBV29-1
J: TRBJ1-4
D: -
size: once
CDR3: CSVVGANEKLFF
DNA: TGCAGCGTTGTGGGAGCTAATGAAAAACTGTTTTTT

V: TRBV7-2
J: TRBJ1-2
D: -
size: -
CDR3: CAILFRGYTF
DNA: TGTGCCATCCTTTTTCGTGGCTACACCTTC

V: TRBV15
J: TRBJ1-6
D: -
size: -
CDR3: CATSRVPKNSPLHF
DNA: TGTGCCACCAGCAGAGTCCCCAAGAATTCACCCCTCCACTTT

V: TRBV7-9
J: TRBJ1-5
D: -
size: -
CDR3: CASSLQGNQPQHF
DNA: TGTGCCAGCAGCTTACAGGGGAATCAGCCCCAGCATTTT

V: TRBV19
J: TRBJ1-1
D: -
size: once
CDR3: CASIQGNTEAFF
DNA: TGTGCCAGTATACAGGGTAACACTGAAGCTTTCTTT

V: TRBV19
J: TRBJ1-1
D: -
size: -
CDR3: CASSMIRWGRGTEAFF
DNA: TGTGCCAGTAGTATGATTCGGTGGGGCCGAGGCACTGAAGCTTTCTTT

V: TRBV7-2
J: TRBJ2-5
D: -
size: -
CDR3: CASSSSSQETQYF
DNA: TGTGCCAGCAGCTCTAGTAGCCAAGAGACCCAGTACTTC

V: TRBV6-1
J: TRBJ2-7
D: -
size: -
CDR3: CASMAGTGKYEQYF
DNA: TGTGCCAGCATGGCCGGGACGGGCAAATACGAGCAGTACTTC

V: TRBV18
J: TRBJ1-2
D: TRBD1
size: -
CDR3: CASSQDRGNGYTF
DNA: TGTGCCAGCTCACAAGACAGGGGAAATGGCTACACCTTC

V: TRBV5-1
J: TRBJ1-6
D: -
size: -
CDR3: CASSLAPQSVLNSPLHF
DNA: TGCGCCAGCAGCTTGGCCCCGCAGAGCGTCCTTAATTCACCCCTCCACTTT

V: TRBV30
J: TRBJ1-5
D: -
size: -
CDR3: CAWSVMVKNQPQHF
DNA: TGTGCCTGGAGTGTCATGGTTAAGAATCAGCCCCAGCATTTT

V: TRBV6-5
J: TRBJ1-1
D: TRBD1
size: -
CDR3: CASSYPGTGEAFF
DNA: TGTGCCAGCAGTTACCCAGGGACAGGGGAAGCTTTCTTT